These T cell receptor beta chains were read from a single sample in a study of graft-versus-host responses after intestinal transplantation. The data were produced by immunoSEQ multiplex PCR, yet TCRdb's version contains in-frame clones alone and is incomplete. The table lists 70,000 to 100,000 clones, roughly 89% of them singletons. These TCRs are of unknown antigen specificity. The sequencing here drew on unstimulated CD4+ T cells sorted from spleen or lymph node cells, taken before intestinal transplant. Receptors were obtained from a human donor who received an intestinal transplant. Each CDR3 is given with its conserved first and last residue. A D gene is named only where the DNA matches it firmly.

D gene | J gene | V gene | CDR3 protein | CDR3 DNA
NA | TRBJ1-5 | TRBV6-6 | CASSPAGGLGPQHF | TGTGCCAGCAGTCCGGCGGGGGGATTAGGGCCCCAGCATTTT
NA | TRBJ2-2 | TRBV5-1 | CASSLQRANTGELFF | TGCGCCAGCAGCTTGCAAAGAGCGAACACCGGGGAGCTGTTTTTT
NA | TRBJ2-5 | TRBV25-1 | CASSDPYPGEETQYF | TGTGCCAGCAGTGACCCTTATCCGGGGGAAGAGACCCAGTACTTC
TRBD1 | TRBJ2-7 | TRBV9 | CASSVAQGYEQYF | TGTGCCAGCAGCGTAGCACAGGGGTACGAGCAGTACTTC
NA | TRBJ2-7 | TRBV19 | CASSPNRVSYEQYF | TGTGCCAGTAGTCCCAACAGGGTTTCCTACGAGCAGTACTTC
NA | TRBJ2-5 | TRBV6-1 | CASTIMAEETQYF | TGTGCCAGCACGATCATGGCAGAAGAGACCCAGTACTTC
TRBD1 | TRBJ2-5 | TRBV2 | CASRGTGGETQYF | TGTGCCAGCCGGGGAACAGGGGGAGAGACCCAGTACTTC
NA | TRBJ1-1 | TRBV6-6 | CASSPPTEFKNTEAFF | TGTGCCAGCAGCCCCCCGACAGAGTTTAAGAACACTGAAGCTTTCTTT
TRBD1 | TRBJ2-5 | TRBV9 | CASSVGQGTGETQYF | TGTGCCAGCAGCGTGGGACAGGGGACGGGGGAGACCCAGTACTTC
TRBD1 | TRBJ2-7 | TRBV2 | CASSEGQYYEQYF | TGTGCCAGCAGCGAGGGACAGTACTACGAGCAGTACTTC